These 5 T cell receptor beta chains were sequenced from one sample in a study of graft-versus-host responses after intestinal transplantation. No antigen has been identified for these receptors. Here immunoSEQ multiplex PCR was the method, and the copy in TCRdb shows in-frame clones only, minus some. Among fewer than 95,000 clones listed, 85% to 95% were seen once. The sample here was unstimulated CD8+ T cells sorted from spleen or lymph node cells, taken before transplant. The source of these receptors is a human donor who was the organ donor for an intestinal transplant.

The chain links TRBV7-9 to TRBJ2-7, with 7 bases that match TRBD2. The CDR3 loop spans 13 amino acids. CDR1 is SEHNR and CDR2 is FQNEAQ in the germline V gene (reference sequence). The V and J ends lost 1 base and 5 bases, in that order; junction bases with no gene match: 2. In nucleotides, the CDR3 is TGTGCCAGCAGCTTAGTAGGACTAGACGAGCAGTACTTC. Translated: CASSLVGLDEQYF.

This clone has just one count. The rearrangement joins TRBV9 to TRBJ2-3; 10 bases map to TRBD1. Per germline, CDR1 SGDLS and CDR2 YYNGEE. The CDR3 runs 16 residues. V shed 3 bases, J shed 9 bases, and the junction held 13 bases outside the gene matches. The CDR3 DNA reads TGTGCCAGCAGCGCTCCCGGGACAGGGGTTGGCGCAACGCAGTATTTT. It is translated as CASSAPGTGVGATQYF.

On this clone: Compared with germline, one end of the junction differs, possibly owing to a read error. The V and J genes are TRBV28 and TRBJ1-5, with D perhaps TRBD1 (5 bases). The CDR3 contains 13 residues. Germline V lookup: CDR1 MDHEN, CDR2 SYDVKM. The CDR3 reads CAGSLIAGQPQHF. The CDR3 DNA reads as TGTGCCGGCAGTTTGATAGCAGGGCAGCCCCAGCATTTT. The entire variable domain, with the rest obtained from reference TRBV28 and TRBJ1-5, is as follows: DVKVTQSSRYLVKRTGEKVFLECVQDMDHENMFWYRQDPGLGLRLIYFSYDVKMKEKGDIPEGYSVSREKKERFSLILESASTNQTSMYLCAGSLIAGQPQHFGDGTRLSIL.

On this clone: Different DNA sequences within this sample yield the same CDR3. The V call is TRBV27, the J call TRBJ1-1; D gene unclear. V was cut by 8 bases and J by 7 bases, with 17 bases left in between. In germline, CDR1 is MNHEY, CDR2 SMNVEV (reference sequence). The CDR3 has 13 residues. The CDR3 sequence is CASGGLTSLEAFF. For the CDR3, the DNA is TGTGCCAGCGGAGGTCTCACCTCACTTGAAGCTTTCTTT.

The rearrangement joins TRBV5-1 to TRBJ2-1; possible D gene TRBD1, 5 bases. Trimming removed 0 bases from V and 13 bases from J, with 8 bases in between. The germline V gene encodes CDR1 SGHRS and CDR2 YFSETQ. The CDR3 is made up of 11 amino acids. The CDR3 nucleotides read TGCGCCAGCAGCTTGGCCGGACATCAGTTCTTC. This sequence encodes CASSLAGHQFF.